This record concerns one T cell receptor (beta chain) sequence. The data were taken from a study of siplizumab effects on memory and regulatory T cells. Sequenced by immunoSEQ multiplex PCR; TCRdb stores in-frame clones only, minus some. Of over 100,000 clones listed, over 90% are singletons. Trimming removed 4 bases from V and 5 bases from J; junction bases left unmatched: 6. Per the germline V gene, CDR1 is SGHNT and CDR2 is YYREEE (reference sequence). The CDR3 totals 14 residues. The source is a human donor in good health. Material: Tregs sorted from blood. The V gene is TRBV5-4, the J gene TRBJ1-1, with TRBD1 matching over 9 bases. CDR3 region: CASSLGQGRTEAFF. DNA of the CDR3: TGTGCCAGCAGCCTCGGACAGGGGAGGACTGAAGCTTTCTTT.